Below, 30 T cell receptor beta chains from the same sample are listed, as sequenced in a study of response to subunit inactivated influenza vaccine. TCRdb reprocessed the RT-PCR reads via MiXCR and lists one record per CDR3 protein. The sample carries approximately 700,000 distinct CDR3 sequences, approximately 14% recorded once. The input for sequencing was PBMCs from blood, taken 11 to 12 days after vaccination. These receptors all stem from a man over 45 who received an inactivated influenza vaccine.

The J gene is TRBJ2-1, the V gene TRBV4-1; D is possibly TRBD1 (6 bases). The CDR3 is 16 residues long. In germline, CDR1 is MGHRA, CDR2 YSYEKL. V gave up 0 bases and J gave up 3 bases, with 12 bases separating them. CDR3 amino acids: CASSQDSRGRYNEQFF. In DNA, the CDR3 is TGCGCCAGCAGCCAAGATTCCAGGGGTCGCTACAATGAGCAGTTCTTC.

This clonotype appeared many times. The V call is TRBV3-1, the J call TRBJ1-6, with TRBD1 matching 7 bases. V lost 4 bases to trimming and J lost 6 bases; unmatched junction nucleotides: 3. Germline V CDR1 and CDR2: LGHDT, YNNKEL (reference sequence). The CDR3 runs to 14 residues. CDR3 sequence (DNA): TGTGCCAGCAGCCCGGGGACAGTTAATTCACCCCTCCACTTT. It yields the protein CASSPGTVNSPLHF.

V and J are TRBV24-1 and TRBJ1-4; D is unclear. Trimming took 3 bases from V and 8 from J, leaving 12 bases between them. The length of the CDR3 is 14 residues. Germline V gene sequence: CDR1 KGHDR, CDR2 SFDVKD. The DNA for the CDR3 is TGTGCCACCAGTGATCCACTTGCGGCGGAAAAACTGTTTTTT. Protein sequence: CATSDPLAAEKLFF.

The rearrangement joins TRBV7-2 to TRBJ2-1, with D unresolved. Germline V gene data show CDR1 as SGHTA and CDR2 as FQGNSA. Trimming stripped 6 bases from V and 1 base from J, with 10 bases between. The CDR3 spans 14 residues. The CDR3, as DNA: TGTGCCAGCAGAGACCCTGGGTCCTACAATGAGCAGTTCTTC. Translating it yields CASRDPGSYNEQFF.

The V call is TRBV18, the J call TRBJ2-7; D perhaps matches TRBD1 (6 bases). The CDR3 contains 13 residues. V lost 6 bases and J lost 3, with 12 bases in between. CDR1 is KGHSH, CDR2 LQKENI, per germline. The CDR3 DNA reads TGTGCCAGCTCGACGACAGGTCTCTACGAGCAGTACTTC. Its protein is CASSTTGLYEQYF.

This sequence joins TRBV12-3 or TRBV12-4 and TRBJ2-7, with TRBD2 matching over 13 bases. Trimming took 5 bases from V and 6 from J; bases not matched to a gene: 13. There are 17 residues in the CDR3. The CDR3 region has the DNA TGTGCCAGCAGTCCGTATTGGACTAGCGGGAGTATACGCGAGCAGTACTTC. It codes for CASSPYWTSGSIREQYF.

In its sample, this clonotype was seen many times. The chain links TRBV3-1 to TRBJ1-1; TRBD1 matches 10 bases. The CDR3 spans 16 residues. After removal of 4 bases from V and 7 bases from J, the junction contained 12 bases not matched to a gene. Germline lookup yields CDR1 LGHDT and CDR2 YNNKEL (reference sequence). The CDR3 here is CASSPLSPGQGSEAFF. The CDR3 bases are TGTGCCAGCAGCCCATTGAGCCCGGGACAGGGGAGTGAAGCTTTCTTT.

This chain links TRBV20-1 with TRBJ2-3; 7 nucleotides agree with TRBD2. The J segment lost 2 bases and the V segment lost 6 bases, leaving 11 bases of the junction unmatched. The CDR3 runs 15 residues. Germline CDR1 DFQATT, CDR2 SNEGSKA (reference sequence). The CDR3 bases are TGCAGTGCGCCCACCGGGACTACTCACACAGATACGCAGTATTTT. Its translation: CSAPTGTTHTDTQYF.

In this sample, this clonotype turned up a few times. V and J are TRBV6-2 or TRBV6-3 and TRBJ2-7; the D gene is possibly TRBD2 (5 bases). Germline V CDR1 and CDR2: MNHEY, SVGEGT. This CDR3 is built from 13 residues. The V gene lost 6 bases and the J gene lost 2 bases, with 11 bases spanning the gap. CDR3 region: CASRRSGTYEQYF. In DNA, the CDR3 is TGTGCCAGCAGACGAAGCGGTACCTACGAGCAGTACTTC.

In its sample, this clonotype was seen a few times. The chain carries TRBV6-6 and TRBJ2-1; weak D call: TRBD1 (5 bases). The CDR3 runs 12 residues. V lost 6 bases, J lost 9 bases, and 12 bases lay in between. Germline CDR1 MNHNY, CDR2 SVGAGI (reference sequence). CDR3 sequence reads: CASRSIRGEQFF. The DNA for the CDR3 is TGTGCCAGCAGGTCTATTAGGGGTGAGCAGTTCTTC.

This clonotype was picked up a small number of times. J is TRBJ2-7 and V is TRBV4-1; D perhaps matches TRBD1 (6 bases). The CDR3 extends over 15 amino acids. V was shortened by 4 bases and J by 4 bases, with 17 bases between the two germline ends. Germline V gene lookup returns CDR1 MGHRA and CDR2 YSYEKL. The CDR3 loop reads CASSRQDSSIYEQYF. The CDR3 nucleotides read TGCGCCAGCAGCCGCCAGGACAGTTCTATTTACGAGCAGTACTTC.

This clonotype was seen a handful of times. The chain joins TRBV3-1 to TRBJ2-4, with D hard to call. Deletions cut 1 base from V and 7 bases from J, with 14 bases between. The germline V gene encodes CDR1 LGHDT and CDR2 YNNKEL (reference sequence). CDR3 length: 15 residues. CDR3 sequence (DNA): TGTGCCAGCAGCCAAGGGTCTACCGCCCGGAACATTCAGTACTTC. It is translated as CASSQGSTARNIQYF. The full variable domain, with the rest looked up from reference TRBV3-1 and TRBJ2-4, is DTAVSQTPKYLVTQMGNDKSIKCEQNLGHDTMYWYKQDSKKFLKIMFSYNNKELIINETVPNRFSPKSPDKAHLNLHINSLELGDSAVYFCASSQGSTARNIQYFGAGTRLSVL.

The rearrangement uses TRBV4-3 and TRBJ1-1; tentatively, D is TRBD1 (5 bases). This CDR3 region has 14 residues. Germline CDR1 and CDR2: LGHNA and YSLEER. V dropped 0 bases and J dropped 6 bases, with 11 bases sitting between them. The CDR3 loop is CASSQDTGGPEAFF. The CDR3 nucleotides read TGCGCCAGCAGCCAAGATACGGGGGGACCTGAAGCTTTCTTT.

This clonotype was counted a single time. J is TRBJ2-1 and V is TRBV5-1; possibly TRBD2 for D (5 bases). From germline, CDR1 is SGHRS and CDR2 YFSETQ. This CDR3 contains 16 residues. Trimming removed 1 base from V and 5 bases from J, with 16 bases in between. CDR3 residues: CASSLSGVRAHNEQFF. The CDR3 DNA reads TGCGCCAGCAGCTTGTCAGGCGTGAGGGCTCACAATGAGCAGTTCTTC.

CDR3 DNA sequence: TGTGCCAGCAGCCGCCAAACCTTGGCGGGGGGAACCTACGAGCAGTACTTC. It is translated as CASSRQTLAGGTYEQYF. The chain is built from TRBV4-2 and TRBJ2-7; 8 bases fit TRBD2. This CDR3 contains 17 residues. After removal of 4 bases from V and 2 bases from J, the junction contained 13 bases not matched to a gene. The germline gives CDR1 LGHNA, CDR2 YNFKEQ.

A word on this clonotype: A read error may explain this, as a much larger clone is one base away. V usage is TRBV12-3 or TRBV12-4 and J usage is TRBJ2-1, with D possibly TRBD1 on 6 matching bases. The CDR3 consists of 11 residues. The CDR3 DNA reads TGTACCAGCAGTTTGGGCAGGGGGCAGTTCTTC. Translation: CTSSLGRGQFF.

The chain has TRBV7-6 and TRBJ2-1, with TRBD2 matching 11 bases. The V gene end was trimmed by 4 bases and the J gene end by 0 bases; junction bases not matched to a gene: 5. Germline-derived CDR1 and CDR2 are SGHVS and FNYEAQ. There are 17 residues in the CDR3. The CDR3 region is CASSSTGTSGSYNEQFF. CDR3 DNA: TGTGCCAGCAGCTCCACCGGGACTAGCGGCTCCTACAATGAGCAGTTCTTC.

This clonotype was seen ten or more times. This chain connects TRBV29-1 to TRBJ1-5; D may be TRBD1 (5 bases). Germline CDR1 SQVTM, CDR2 ANQGSEA. The ends were cut back, 6 bases at V and 1 base at J, with 13 bases in the middle. The CDR3 has 14 residues. CDR3 sequence: CSVAPGTSNQPQHF. The CDR3 nucleotides read TGCAGCGTCGCCCCAGGGACGAGCAATCAGCCCCAGCATTTT.

This clonotype was detected a few times. The genes are TRBV7-9 and TRBJ2-1, with D perhaps TRBD1 or TRBD2 (6 bases each). Germline CDR1 SEHNR, CDR2 FQNEAQ (reference sequence). The CDR3 has 15 residues. V was cut by 2 bases and J by 0 bases, with 8 bases left in between. Here the CDR3 reads CASSLKGGSYNEQFF. CDR3 DNA sequence: TGTGCCAGCAGCTTAAAGGGGGGCTCCTACAATGAGCAGTTCTTC.

This clonotype was picked up a small number of times. The chain recombines TRBV28 with TRBJ1-2; D is ambiguous. The CDR3 runs to 14 residues. CDR1 and CDR2 (germline): MDHEN, SYDVKM. The germline V and J ends were trimmed by 7 bases and 7 bases, with 19 bases remaining between them. The CDR3 spells CASIMRRAGGGYTF. The CDR3, as DNA: TGTGCCAGCATCATGAGGCGGGCCGGCGGTGGCTACACCTTC.

This clonotype was detected only a few times. The chain links TRBV9 to TRBJ2-5; D is ambiguous. The CDR3 length is 15 residues. Between the trimmed V and J ends, which lost 0 bases and 2 bases, there was a span of 11 bases. CDR1 and CDR2 (germline): SGDLS, YYNGEE. The chain's CDR3 is CASSVDGAGQETQYF. Here the CDR3 DNA reads TGTGCCAGCAGCGTAGATGGAGCAGGACAAGAGACCCAGTACTTC.

This chain uses TRBV7-2 with TRBJ2-7; D gene ambiguous. Trimming stripped 5 bases from V and 2 bases from J, with 10 bases between. Germline V lookup: CDR1 SGHTA, CDR2 FQGNSA. The CDR3 contains 13 residues. The chain's CDR3 is CASSTHKPYEQYF. The CDR3 DNA reads as TGTGCCAGCAGCACCCACAAGCCCTACGAGCAGTACTTC.

A few counts support this clonotype. CDR3 bases: TGTGCCATCAGGCGGGGGGGGGCCGTCTACAATGAGCAGTTCTTC. This encodes CAIRRGGAVYNEQFF. The chain is built from TRBV10-3 and TRBJ2-1; 9 bases fit TRBD2. The trim removed 6 bases at V and 3 bases at J, leaving 6 bases unmatched. Germline values: CDR1 ENHRY, CDR2 SYGVKD. The CDR3 is 15 amino acids.

In its sample, this clonotype was seen many times. The chain links TRBV20-1 to TRBJ2-1; D may be TRBD1 or TRBD2 (6 bases each). Trimming cost V 0 bases and J 6 bases, with 15 bases left between them. Per germline, CDR1 DFQATT and CDR2 SNEGSKA (reference sequence). CDR3 length equals 15 residues. The CDR3 sequence is CSARDFRGLSNEQFF. The DNA of the CDR3 is TGCAGTGCTAGAGATTTCAGGGGACTGAGCAATGAGCAGTTCTTC.

This clonotype has a handful of counts. The chain joins TRBV12-3 or TRBV12-4 to TRBJ2-4; the D gene is possibly TRBD1 (5 bases). Trimming cost V 5 bases and J 0 bases, with 11 bases left between them. CDR3 length: 15 amino acids. Here the CDR3 DNA reads TGTGCCAGCAGTCCAGGGCCAATAGCCAAAAACATTCAGTACTTC. As protein: CASSPGPIAKNIQYF.

The chain carries TRBV9 and TRBJ2-1, with 8 bases matching TRBD2. The CDR3 is 16 residues long. CDR1 SGDLS and CDR2 YYNGEE come from the germline V gene. V trimming: 4 bases; J trimming: 0 bases; junction bases outside the gene matches: 6. This CDR3 is CASSQTGGSSYNEQFF. As DNA, the CDR3 is TGTGCCAGCAGCCAGACGGGGGGGAGCTCCTACAATGAGCAGTTCTTC.

This clonotype has just a few counts. The J gene is TRBJ2-5, the V gene TRBV7-8; the D gene is possibly TRBD2 (6 bases). Germline CDR1 SGHVS, CDR2 FQNEAQ. The CDR3 is 16 residues long. V gave up 5 bases and J gave up 2 bases, with 18 bases separating them. For the CDR3, the DNA is TGTGCCAGCAGCCCTTTGGGACTTCACTTACAAGAGACCCAGTACTTC. Translation: CASSPLGLHLQETQYF. Complete variable domain (other parts from reference TRBV7-8 and TRBJ2-5): GAGVSQSPRYKVAKRGQDVALRCDPISGHVSLFWYQQALGQGPEFLTYFQNEAQLDKSGLPSDRFFAERPEGSVSTLKIQRTQQEDSAVYLCASSPLGLHLQETQYFGPGTRLLVL.

The sample holds a few counts of this clonotype. This chain links TRBV29-1 with TRBJ2-7; possible D gene TRBD2, 6 bases. Germline V gives CDR1 SQVTM, CDR2 ANQGSEA. This CDR3 is 13 amino acids long. V was clipped by 4 bases and J by 6 bases, with 16 bases between them. CDR3 loop: CSVGTLGGIEQYF. CDR3 DNA sequence: TGCAGCGTTGGGACACTAGGAGGGATCGAGCAGTACTTC.

V and J are TRBV20-1 and TRBJ2-3; TRBD1 matches at 9 bases. J was trimmed by 2 bases and V by 6 bases; bases with no gene match: 9. Per the germline V gene, CDR1 is DFQATT and CDR2 is SNEGSKA (reference sequence). The CDR3 length is 15 residues. The CDR3 DNA reads as TGCAGTGCAACGACGGGACAGGGTATCACAGATACGCAGTATTTT. Translated, it gives CSATTGQGITDTQYF.

The chain carries TRBV7-2 and TRBJ2-1, with D uncertain. CDR1 is SGHTA and CDR2 is FQGNSA in the germline V gene. The CDR3 runs 13 residues. Deletions cut 4 bases from V and 10 bases from J, with 14 bases between. The CDR3 DNA is TGTGCCAGCAGCTCCTCGGTCCTCAGGGAGCAGTTCTTC. Protein: CASSSSVLREQFF. The entire variable domain, with the rest obtained from reference TRBV7-2 and TRBJ2-1, is as follows: GAGVSQSPSNKVTEKGKDVELRCDPISGHTALYWYRQSLGQGLEFLIYFQGNSAPDKSGLPSDRFSAERTGGSVSTLTIQRTQQEDSAVYLCASSSSVLREQFFGPGTRLTVL.